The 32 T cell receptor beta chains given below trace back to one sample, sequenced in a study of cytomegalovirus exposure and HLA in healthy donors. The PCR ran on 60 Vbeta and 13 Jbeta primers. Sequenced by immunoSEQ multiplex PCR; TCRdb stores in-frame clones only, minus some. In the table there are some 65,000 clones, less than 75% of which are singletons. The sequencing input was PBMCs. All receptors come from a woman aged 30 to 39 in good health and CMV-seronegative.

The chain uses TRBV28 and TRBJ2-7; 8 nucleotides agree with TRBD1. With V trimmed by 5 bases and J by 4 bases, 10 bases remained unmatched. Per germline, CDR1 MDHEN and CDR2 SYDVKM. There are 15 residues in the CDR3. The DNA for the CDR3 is TGTGCCAGCAGTGACCCCCGACAGGGGAAATACGAGCAGTACTTC. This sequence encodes CASSDPRQGKYEQYF.

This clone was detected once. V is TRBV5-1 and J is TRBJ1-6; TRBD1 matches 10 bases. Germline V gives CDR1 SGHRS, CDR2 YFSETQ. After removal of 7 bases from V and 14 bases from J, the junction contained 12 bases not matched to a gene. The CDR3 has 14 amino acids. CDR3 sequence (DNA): TGCGCCAGCGGTTCGACAGGGGGCCAGGGAACCCTCCACTTT. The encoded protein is CASGSTGGQGTLHF.

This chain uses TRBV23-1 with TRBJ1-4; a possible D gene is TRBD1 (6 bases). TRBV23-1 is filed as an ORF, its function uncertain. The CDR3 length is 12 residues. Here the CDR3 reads CAGRGAHEKLFF. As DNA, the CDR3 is TGCGCGGGTCGGGGGGCGCATGAAAAACTGTTTTTT.

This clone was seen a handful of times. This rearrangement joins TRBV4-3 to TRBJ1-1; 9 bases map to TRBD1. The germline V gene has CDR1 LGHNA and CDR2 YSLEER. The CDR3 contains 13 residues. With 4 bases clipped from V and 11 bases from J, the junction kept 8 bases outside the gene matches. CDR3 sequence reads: CASSRTGGAWAFF. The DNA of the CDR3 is TGCGCCAGCAGCCGAACAGGGGGCGCGTGGGCTTTCTTT.

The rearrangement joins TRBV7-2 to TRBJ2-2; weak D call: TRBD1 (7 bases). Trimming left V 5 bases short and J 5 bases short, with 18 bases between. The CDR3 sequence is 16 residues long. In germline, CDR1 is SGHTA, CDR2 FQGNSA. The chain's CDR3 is CASSRRQGGSTGELFF. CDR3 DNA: TGTGCCAGCAGCCGTCGACAGGGAGGTTCAACCGGGGAGCTGTTTTTT.

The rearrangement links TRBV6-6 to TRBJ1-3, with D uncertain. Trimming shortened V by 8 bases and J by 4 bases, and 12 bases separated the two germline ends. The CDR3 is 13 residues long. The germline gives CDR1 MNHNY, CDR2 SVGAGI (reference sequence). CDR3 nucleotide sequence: TGTGCCAGCCGAGCAGGCGACGGAAACACCATATATTTT. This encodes CASRAGDGNTIYF.

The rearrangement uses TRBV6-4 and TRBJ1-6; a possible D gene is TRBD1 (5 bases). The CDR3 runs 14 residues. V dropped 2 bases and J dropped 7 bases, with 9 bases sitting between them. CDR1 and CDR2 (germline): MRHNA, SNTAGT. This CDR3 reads CASSDQGSNSPLHF. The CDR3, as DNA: TGTGCCAGCAGTGACCAGGGCTCGAATTCACCCCTCCACTTT.

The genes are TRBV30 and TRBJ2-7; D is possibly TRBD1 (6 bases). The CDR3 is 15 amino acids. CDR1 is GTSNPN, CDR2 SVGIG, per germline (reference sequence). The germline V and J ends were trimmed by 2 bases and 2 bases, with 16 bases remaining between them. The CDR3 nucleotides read TGTGCCTGGAGTCCTCCCGACAGGACCACCTACGAGCAGTACTTC. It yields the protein CAWSPPDRTTYEQYF.

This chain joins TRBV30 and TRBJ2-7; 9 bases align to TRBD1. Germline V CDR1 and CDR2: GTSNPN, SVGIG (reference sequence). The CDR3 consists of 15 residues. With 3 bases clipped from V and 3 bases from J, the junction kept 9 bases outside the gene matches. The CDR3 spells CAWRARDRDYYEQYF. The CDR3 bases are TGTGCCTGGAGGGCCCGGGACAGGGATTACTACGAGCAGTACTTC.

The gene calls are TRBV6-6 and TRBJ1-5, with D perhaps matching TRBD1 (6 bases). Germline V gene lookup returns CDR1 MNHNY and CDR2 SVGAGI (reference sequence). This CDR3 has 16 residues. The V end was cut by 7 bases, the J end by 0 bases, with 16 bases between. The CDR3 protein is CASTVQQGHSNQPQHF. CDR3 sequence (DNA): TGTGCCAGCACAGTGCAACAGGGCCATAGCAATCAGCCCCAGCATTTT.

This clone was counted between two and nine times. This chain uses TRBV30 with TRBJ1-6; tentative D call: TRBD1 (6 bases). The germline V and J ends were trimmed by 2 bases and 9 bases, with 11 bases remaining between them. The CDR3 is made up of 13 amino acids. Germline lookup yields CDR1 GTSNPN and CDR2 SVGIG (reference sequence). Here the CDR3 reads CAWSIAGVSPLHF. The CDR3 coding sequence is TGTGCCTGGAGTATCGCAGGGGTTTCACCCCTCCACTTT.

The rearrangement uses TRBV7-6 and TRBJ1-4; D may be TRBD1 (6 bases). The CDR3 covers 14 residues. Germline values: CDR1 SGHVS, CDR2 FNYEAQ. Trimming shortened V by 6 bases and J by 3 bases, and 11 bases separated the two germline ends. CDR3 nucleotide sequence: TGTGCCAGCAGTCTACAGGGATCTAATGAAAAACTGTTTTTT. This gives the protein CASSLQGSNEKLFF.

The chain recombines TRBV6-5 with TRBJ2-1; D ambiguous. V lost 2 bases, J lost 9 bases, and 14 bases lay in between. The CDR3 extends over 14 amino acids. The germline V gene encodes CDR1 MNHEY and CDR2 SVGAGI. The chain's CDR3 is CASSYRPDLGEQFF. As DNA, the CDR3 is TGTGCCAGCAGTTACCGCCCTGATCTCGGTGAGCAGTTCTTC.

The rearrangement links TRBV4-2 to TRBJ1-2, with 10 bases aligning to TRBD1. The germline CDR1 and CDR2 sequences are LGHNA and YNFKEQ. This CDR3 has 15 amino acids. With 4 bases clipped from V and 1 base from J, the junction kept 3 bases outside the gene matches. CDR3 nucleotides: TGTGCCAGCAGCCTCGGGACAGGGGATAACTATGGCTACACCTTC. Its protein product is CASSLGTGDNYGYTF.

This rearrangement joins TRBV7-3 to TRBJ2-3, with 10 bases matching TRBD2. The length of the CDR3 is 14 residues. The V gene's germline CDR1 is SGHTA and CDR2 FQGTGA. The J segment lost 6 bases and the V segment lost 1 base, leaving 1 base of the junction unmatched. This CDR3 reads CASSLRTSGDTQYF. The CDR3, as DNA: TGTGCCAGCAGCTTAAGGACTAGCGGCGATACGCAGTATTTT. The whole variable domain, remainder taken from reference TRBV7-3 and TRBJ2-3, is GAGVSQTPSNKVTEKGKYVELRCDPISGHTALYWYRQSLGQGPEFLIYFQGTGAADDSGLPNDRFFAVRPEGSVSTLKIQRTERGDSAVYLCASSLRTSGDTQYFGPGTRLTVL.

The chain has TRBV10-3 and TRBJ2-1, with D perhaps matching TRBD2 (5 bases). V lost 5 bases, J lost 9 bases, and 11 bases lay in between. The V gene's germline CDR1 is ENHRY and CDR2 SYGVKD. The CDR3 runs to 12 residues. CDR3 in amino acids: CAISQLGGEQFF. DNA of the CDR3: TGTGCCATCAGTCAACTAGGAGGTGAGCAGTTCTTC.

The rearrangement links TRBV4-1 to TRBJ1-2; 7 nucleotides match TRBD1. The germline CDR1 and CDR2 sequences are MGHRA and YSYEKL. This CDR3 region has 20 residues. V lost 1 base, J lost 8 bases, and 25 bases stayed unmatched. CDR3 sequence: CASSQVIHLAPTGNSRGYTF. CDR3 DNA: TGCGCCAGCAGCCAAGTTATCCACCTGGCCCCGACAGGGAATAGTAGGGGCTACACCTTC.

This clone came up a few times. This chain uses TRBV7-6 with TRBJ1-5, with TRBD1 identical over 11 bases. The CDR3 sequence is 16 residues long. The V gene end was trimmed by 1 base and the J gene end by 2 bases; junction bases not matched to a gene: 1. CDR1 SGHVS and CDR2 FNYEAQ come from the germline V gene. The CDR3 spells CASSLGTGGRNQPQHF. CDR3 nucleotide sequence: TGTGCCAGCAGCTTAGGGACAGGGGGCCGCAATCAGCCCCAGCATTTT.

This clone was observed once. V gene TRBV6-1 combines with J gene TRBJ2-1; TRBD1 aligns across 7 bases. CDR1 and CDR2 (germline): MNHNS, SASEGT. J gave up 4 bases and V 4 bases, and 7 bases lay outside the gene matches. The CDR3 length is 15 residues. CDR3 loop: CASSVVGQPYNEQFF. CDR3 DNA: TGTGCCAGCAGTGTTGTGGGACAGCCTTACAATGAGCAGTTCTTC.

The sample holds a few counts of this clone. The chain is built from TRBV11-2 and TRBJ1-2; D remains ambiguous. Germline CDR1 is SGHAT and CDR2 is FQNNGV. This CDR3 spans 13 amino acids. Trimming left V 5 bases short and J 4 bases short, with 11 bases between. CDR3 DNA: TGTGCCAGCAGCCACGGCCGGAGCTATGGCTACACCTTC. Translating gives CASSHGRSYGYTF. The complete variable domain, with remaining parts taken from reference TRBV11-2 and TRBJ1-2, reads EAGVAQSPRYKIIEKRQSVAFWCNPISGHATLYWYQQILGQGPKLLIQFQNNGVVDDSQLPKDRFSAERLKGVDSTLKIQPAKLEDSAVYLCASSHGRSYGYTFGSGTRLTVV.

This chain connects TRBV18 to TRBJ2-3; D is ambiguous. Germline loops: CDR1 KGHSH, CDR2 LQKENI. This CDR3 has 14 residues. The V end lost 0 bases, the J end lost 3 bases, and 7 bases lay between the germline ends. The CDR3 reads CASSPPTRTDTQYF. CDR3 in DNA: TGTGCCAGCTCACCACCCACGCGGACAGATACGCAGTATTTT.

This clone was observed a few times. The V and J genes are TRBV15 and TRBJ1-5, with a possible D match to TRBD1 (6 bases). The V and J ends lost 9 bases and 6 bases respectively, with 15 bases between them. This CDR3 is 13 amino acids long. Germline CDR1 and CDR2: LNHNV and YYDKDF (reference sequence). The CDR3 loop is CATEQGRGQPQHF. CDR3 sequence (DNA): TGTGCCACAGAACAGGGTAGAGGTCAGCCCCAGCATTTT.

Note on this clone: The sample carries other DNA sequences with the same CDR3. In DNA, the CDR3 is TGTGCCTGGAGTACCCCCGGGACAGGGAGCTTCGAGCAGTACTTC. It is translated as CAWSTPGTGSFEQYF. The chain uses TRBV30 and TRBJ2-7, with 9 nucleotides matching TRBD1. The CDR3 has 15 amino acids. J gave up 6 bases and V 2 bases, and 11 bases lay outside the gene matches. Germline loops: CDR1 GTSNPN, CDR2 SVGIG (reference sequence).

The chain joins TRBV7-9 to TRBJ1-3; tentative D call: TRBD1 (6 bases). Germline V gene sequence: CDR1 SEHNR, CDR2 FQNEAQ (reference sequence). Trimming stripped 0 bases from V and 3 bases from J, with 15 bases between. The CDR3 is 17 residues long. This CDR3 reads CASSLAWGGEVGNTIYF. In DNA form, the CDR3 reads TGTGCCAGCAGCTTAGCTTGGGGGGGCGAGGTTGGAAACACCATATATTTT.

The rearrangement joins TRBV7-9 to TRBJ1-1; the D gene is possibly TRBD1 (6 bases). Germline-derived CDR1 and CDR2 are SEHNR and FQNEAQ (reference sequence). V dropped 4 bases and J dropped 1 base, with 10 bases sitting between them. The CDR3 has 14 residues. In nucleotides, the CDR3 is TGTGCCAGCAGCTGGATGACAGGGAACACTGAAGCTTTCTTT. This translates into CASSWMTGNTEAFF.

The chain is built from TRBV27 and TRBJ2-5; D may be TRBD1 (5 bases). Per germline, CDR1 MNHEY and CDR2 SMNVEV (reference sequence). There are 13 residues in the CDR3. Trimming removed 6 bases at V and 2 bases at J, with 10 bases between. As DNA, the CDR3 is TGTGCCAGCAGCACAGGTATTCAAGAGACCCAGTACTTC. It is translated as CASSTGIQETQYF.

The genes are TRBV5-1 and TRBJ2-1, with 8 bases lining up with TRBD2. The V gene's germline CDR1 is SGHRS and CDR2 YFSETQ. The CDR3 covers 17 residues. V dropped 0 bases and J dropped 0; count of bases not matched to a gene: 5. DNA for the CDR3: TGCGCCAGCAGCTTGGCCGGGGGGGTCAGCTCCTACAATGAGCAGTTCTTC. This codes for CASSLAGGVSSYNEQFF. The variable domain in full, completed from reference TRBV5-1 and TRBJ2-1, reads KAGVTQTPRYLIKTRGQQVTLSCSPISGHRSVSWYQQTPGQGLQFLFEYFSETQRNKGNFPGRFSGRQFSNSRSEMNVSTLELGDSALYLCASSLAGGVSSYNEQFFGPGTRLTVL.

The CDR3 protein is CAWSLTANTEAFF. Written as DNA, the CDR3 is TGTGCCTGGAGTCTCACAGCGAACACTGAAGCTTTCTTT. The chain combines TRBV30 with TRBJ1-1; unclear D gene. The CDR3 covers 13 residues. CDR1 and CDR2 from the germline V gene are GTSNPN and SVGIG (reference sequence). Between the trimmed V and J ends, which lost 2 bases and 1 base, there was a span of 8 bases.

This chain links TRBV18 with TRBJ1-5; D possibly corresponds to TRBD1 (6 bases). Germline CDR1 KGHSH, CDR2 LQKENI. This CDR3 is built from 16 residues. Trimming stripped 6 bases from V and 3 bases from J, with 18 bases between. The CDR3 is CASSGLGDTLNQPQHF. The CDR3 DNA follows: TGTGCCAGCTCCGGCCTGGGGGACACCCTCAATCAGCCCCAGCATTTT. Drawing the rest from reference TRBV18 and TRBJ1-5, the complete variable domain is NAGVMQNPRHLVRRRGQEARLRCSPMKGHSHVYWYRQLPEEGLKFMVYLQKENIIDESGMPKERFSAEFPKEGPSILRIQQVVRGDSAAYFCASSGLGDTLNQPQHFGDGTRLSIL.

The CDR3 nucleotides are TGTGCCAGCAGCCCGGGACTAGCGGGGGCCTCGAACACCGGGGAGCTGTTTTTT. Amino acids: CASSPGLAGASNTGELFF. The rearrangement joins TRBV4-2 to TRBJ2-2; 14 bases fit TRBD2. The CDR3 is made up of 18 amino acids. The germline V gene encodes CDR1 LGHNA and CDR2 YNFKEQ. The trim removed 4 bases at V and 0 bases at J, leaving 4 bases unmatched.

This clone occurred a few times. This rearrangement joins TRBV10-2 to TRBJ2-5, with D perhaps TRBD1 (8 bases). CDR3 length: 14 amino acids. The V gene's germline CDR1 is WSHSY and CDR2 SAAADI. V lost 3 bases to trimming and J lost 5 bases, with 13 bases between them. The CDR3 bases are TGCGCCAGCAGTGATAACAGGGGGGGGGAGACCCAGTACTTC. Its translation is CASSDNRGGETQYF.

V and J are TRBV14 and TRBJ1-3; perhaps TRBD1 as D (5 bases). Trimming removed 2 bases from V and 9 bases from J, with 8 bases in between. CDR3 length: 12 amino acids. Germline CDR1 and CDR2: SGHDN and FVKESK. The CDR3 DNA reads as TGTGCCAGCAGCCAAAGGGGAGGCACCATATATTTT. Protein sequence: CASSQRGGTIYF. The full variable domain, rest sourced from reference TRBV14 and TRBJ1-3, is EAGVTQFPSHSVIEKGQTVTLRCDPISGHDNLYWYRRVMGKEIKFLLHFVKESKQDESGMPNNRFLAERTGGTYSTLKVQPAELEDSGVYFCASSQRGGTIYFGEGSWLTVV.